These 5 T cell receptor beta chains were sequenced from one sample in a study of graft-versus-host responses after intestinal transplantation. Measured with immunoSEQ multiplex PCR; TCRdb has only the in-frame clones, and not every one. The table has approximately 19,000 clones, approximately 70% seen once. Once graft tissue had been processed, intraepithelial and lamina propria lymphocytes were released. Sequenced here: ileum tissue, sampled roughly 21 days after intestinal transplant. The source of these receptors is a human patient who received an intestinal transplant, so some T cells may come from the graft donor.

The CDR3 protein is CASSPYSSYEQYF. As DNA, the CDR3 is TGTGCCAGCTCACCATATAGCTCCTACGAGCAGTACTTC. This chain links TRBV18 with TRBJ2-7; D gene ambiguous. The V and J ends lost 2 bases and 0 bases respectively, with 5 bases between them. The CDR3 runs 13 residues. Germline CDR1 is KGHSH and CDR2 is LQKENI.

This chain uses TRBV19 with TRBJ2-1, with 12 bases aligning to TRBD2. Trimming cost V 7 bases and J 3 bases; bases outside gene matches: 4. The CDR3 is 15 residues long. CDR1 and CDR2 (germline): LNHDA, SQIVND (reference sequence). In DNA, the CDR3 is TGTGCCAGTACGACTAGCGGGAGTGGCTACAATGAGCAGTTCTTC. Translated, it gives CASTTSGSGYNEQFF.

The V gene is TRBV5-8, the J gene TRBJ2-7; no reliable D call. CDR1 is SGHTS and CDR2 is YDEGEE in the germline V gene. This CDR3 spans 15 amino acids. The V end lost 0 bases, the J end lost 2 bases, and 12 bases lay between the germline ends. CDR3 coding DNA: TGTGCCAGCAGCTTGGTGTCTAGAAGTACCTACGAGCAGTACTTC. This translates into CASSLVSRSTYEQYF. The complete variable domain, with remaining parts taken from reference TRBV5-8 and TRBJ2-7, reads EAGVTQSPTHLIKTRGQQATLRCSPISGHTSVYWYQQALGLGLQFLLWYDEGEERNRGNFPPRFSGRQFPNYSSELNVNALELEDSALYLCASSLVSRSTYEQYFGPGTRLTVT.

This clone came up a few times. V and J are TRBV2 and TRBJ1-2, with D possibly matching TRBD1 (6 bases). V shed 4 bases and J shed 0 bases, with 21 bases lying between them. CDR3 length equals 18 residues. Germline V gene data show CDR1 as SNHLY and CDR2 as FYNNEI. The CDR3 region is CASSGDRGGPTANYGYTF. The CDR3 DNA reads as TGTGCCAGCAGTGGGGATCGGGGGGGCCCAACCGCTAACTATGGCTACACCTTC.

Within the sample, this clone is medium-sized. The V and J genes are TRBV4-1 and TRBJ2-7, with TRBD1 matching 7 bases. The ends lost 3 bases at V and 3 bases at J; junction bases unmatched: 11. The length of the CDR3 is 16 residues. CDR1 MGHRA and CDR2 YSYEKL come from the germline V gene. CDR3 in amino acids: CASSQGPGQPVYEQYF. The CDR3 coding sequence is TGCGCCAGCAGCCAGGGGCCGGGACAGCCGGTCTACGAGCAGTACTTC.